These 11 T cell receptor beta chains originate from one sample sequenced in a study of blood T cell repertoires in COVID-19. Here immunoSEQ multiplex PCR was the method, and the copy in TCRdb shows in-frame clones only, minus some. Of approximately 100,000 clones listed, about nine tenths are singletons. The sequencing input was peripheral blood. Receptors were obtained from a man aged 50-60 years with acute or convalescent COVID-19.

This clone came up a few times. J is TRBJ1-2 and V is TRBV18, with unresolved D. Trimming took 3 bases from V and 4 from J, leaving 12 bases between them. CDR3 length: 14 amino acids. In germline, CDR1 is KGHSH, CDR2 LQKENI. CDR3 in amino acids: CASSPTDVPYGYTF. CDR3 in DNA: TGTGCCAGCTCACCGACTGATGTCCCCTATGGCTACACCTTC.

This sequence joins TRBV7-9 and TRBJ1-4, with TRBD1 identical over 7 bases. CDR1 SEHNR and CDR2 FQNEAQ come from the germline V gene (reference sequence). The CDR3 runs to 16 residues. Germline trimming cut 1 base from V and 1 base from J; bases unmatched to any gene: 3. CDR3 loop: CASSLGDRGTNEKLFF. The CDR3 DNA is TGTGCCAGCAGCTTAGGGGACAGAGGAACTAATGAAAAACTGTTTTTT.

This clone has just a few counts. V usage is TRBV5-1 and J usage is TRBJ2-1, with 7 nucleotides matching TRBD1. The V segment lost 5 bases and the J segment 10 bases; nucleotides outside the gene matches: 3. The length of the CDR3 is 11 residues. The germline V gene encodes CDR1 SGHRS and CDR2 YFSETQ. In DNA, the CDR3 is TGCGCCAGCAGGAGGGGGCTAGAGCAGTTCTTC. Encoded protein: CASRRGLEQFF.

This clone was observed once. The V call is TRBV30, the J call TRBJ1-4, with TRBD1 matching over 9 bases. There are 15 residues in the CDR3. The V gene end was trimmed by 1 base and the J gene end by 7 bases; junction bases not matched to a gene: 7. The germline gives CDR1 GTSNPN, CDR2 SVGIG (reference sequence). CDR3 DNA: TGTGCCTGGAGTGAGTCCAGACAGGGGGGTGAAAAACTGTTTTTT. It encodes CAWSESRQGGEKLFF.

This clone showed up many times. The chain employs TRBV5-6 and TRBJ2-5; 15 bases agree with TRBD2. This CDR3 has 17 residues. Germline CDR1 and CDR2: SGHDT and YYEEEE. V lost 4 bases and J lost 1; bases outside the gene matches: 5. The CDR3 sequence is CASSPGLAGGGQETQYF. CDR3 DNA sequence: TGTGCCAGCAGCCCGGGACTAGCGGGGGGTGGCCAAGAGACCCAGTACTTC.

This clone has more than one count but fewer than ten. This chain joins TRBV5-4 and TRBJ2-2; D not resolved. V was shortened by 3 bases and J by 5 bases, with 5 bases between the two germline ends. The CDR3 is made up of 12 amino acids. Germline CDR1 SGHNT, CDR2 YYREEE (reference sequence). This CDR3 is CASSSRTGELFF. The DNA of the CDR3 is TGTGCCAGCAGCTCCCGGACCGGGGAGCTGTTTTTT.

The chain links TRBV11-1 to TRBJ2-1; 9 nucleotides line up with TRBD2. Losses at the gene ends were 1 base for V and 9 bases for J; bases not matched to a gene: 7. Germline V lookup: CDR1 SGHAT, CDR2 FQDESV (reference sequence). The CDR3 runs to 15 residues. CDR3 sequence: CASSLDVAGALEQFF. The CDR3 nucleotides are TGTGCCAGCAGCTTAGACGTAGCGGGGGCACTTGAGCAGTTCTTC.

The chain employs TRBV3-1 (or the pseudogene TRBV3-2) and TRBJ1-1, with D unresolved. The CDR3 totals 12 residues. Trimming took off 4 bases at V and 8 bases at J, with 11 bases between the two ends. Per germline, CDR1 LGHDT and CDR2 YNNKEL (reference sequence). CDR3 in DNA: TGTGCCAGCAGCCCCAAAGGAGTCGAAGCTTTCTTT. As protein: CASSPKGVEAFF.

The genes are TRBV5-1 and TRBJ1-1, with 9 bases aligning to TRBD1. With V trimmed by 8 bases and J by 6 bases, 8 bases remained unmatched. This CDR3 is built from 13 residues. Germline V gives CDR1 SGHRS, CDR2 YFSETQ. Written as DNA, the CDR3 is TGCGCCAGTTCACAGGGGGCGCTTCCTGAAGCTTTCTTT. As protein: CASSQGALPEAFF. The full variable domain, with the rest looked up from reference TRBV5-1 and TRBJ1-1, is KAGVTQTPRYLIKTRGQQVTLSCSPISGHRSVSWYQQTPGQGLQFLFEYFSETQRNKGNFPGRFSGRQFSNSRSEMNVSTLELGDSALYLCASSQGALPEAFFGQGTRLTVV.

The chain links TRBV28 to TRBJ1-4; the D gene is possibly TRBD1 (5 bases). V lost 6 bases, J lost 3 bases, and 11 bases lay in between. Per germline, CDR1 MDHEN and CDR2 SYDVKM. This CDR3 is 14 amino acids long. The CDR3 bases are TGTGCCAGCAGCCCCGGGGGGGCTAATGAAAAACTGTTTTTT. Residues: CASSPGGANEKLFF.

The chain is built from TRBV2 and TRBJ2-7; the D gene is possibly TRBD1 (6 bases). CDR3 size: 13 residues. Trimming cost V 6 bases and J 6 bases, with 15 bases left between them. Germline lookup yields CDR1 SNHLY and CDR2 FYNNEI. The CDR3 is CASSDTGIGEQYF. The CDR3 DNA reads TGTGCCAGCAGCGACACAGGGATTGGCGAGCAGTACTTC.